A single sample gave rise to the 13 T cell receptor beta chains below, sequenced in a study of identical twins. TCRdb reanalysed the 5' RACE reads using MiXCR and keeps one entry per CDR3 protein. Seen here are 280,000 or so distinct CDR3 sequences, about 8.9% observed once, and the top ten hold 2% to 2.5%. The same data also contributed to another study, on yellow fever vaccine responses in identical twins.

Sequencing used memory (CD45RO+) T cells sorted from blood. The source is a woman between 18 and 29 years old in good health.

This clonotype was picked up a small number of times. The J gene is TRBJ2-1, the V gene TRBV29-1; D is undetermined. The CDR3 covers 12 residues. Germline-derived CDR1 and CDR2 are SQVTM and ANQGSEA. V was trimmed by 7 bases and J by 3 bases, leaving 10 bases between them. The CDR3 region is CSAPGIYNEQFF. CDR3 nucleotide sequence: TGCAGCGCGCCCGGCATCTACAATGAGCAGTTCTTC.

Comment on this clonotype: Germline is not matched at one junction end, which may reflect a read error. CDR3 amino acids: CACSQGVASGSPGRNEQFF. The CDR3 DNA reads TGTGCCTGCAGCCAGGGGGTCGCTAGCGGGAGTCCTGGGAGGAATGAGCAGTTCTTC. This chain connects TRBV3-1 to TRBJ2-1, with 10 nucleotides matching TRBD2. This CDR3 comprises 19 residues. From germline, CDR1 is LGHDT and CDR2 YNNKEL (reference sequence).

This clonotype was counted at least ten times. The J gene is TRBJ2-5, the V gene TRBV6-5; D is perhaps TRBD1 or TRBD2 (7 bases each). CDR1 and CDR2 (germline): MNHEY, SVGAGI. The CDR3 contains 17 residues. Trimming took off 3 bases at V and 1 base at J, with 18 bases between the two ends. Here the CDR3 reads CASSYTRGGGFQETQYF. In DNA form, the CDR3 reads TGTGCCAGCAGTTATACTCGGGGAGGGGGCTTCCAAGAGACCCAGTACTTC.

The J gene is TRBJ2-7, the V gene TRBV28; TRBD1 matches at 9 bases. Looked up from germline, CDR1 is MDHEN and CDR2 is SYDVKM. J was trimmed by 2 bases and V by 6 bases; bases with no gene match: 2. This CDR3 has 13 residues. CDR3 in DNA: TGTGCCAGCAGAAGACAGGGGGCCTACGAGCAGTACTTC. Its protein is CASRRQGAYEQYF.

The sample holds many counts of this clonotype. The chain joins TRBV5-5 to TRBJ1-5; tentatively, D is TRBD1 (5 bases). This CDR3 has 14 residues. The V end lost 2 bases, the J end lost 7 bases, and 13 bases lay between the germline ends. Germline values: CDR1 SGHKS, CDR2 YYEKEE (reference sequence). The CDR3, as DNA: TGTGCCAGCAGCTTTACGGTGGGGCCCCAGCCCCAGCATTTT. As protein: CASSFTVGPQPQHF.

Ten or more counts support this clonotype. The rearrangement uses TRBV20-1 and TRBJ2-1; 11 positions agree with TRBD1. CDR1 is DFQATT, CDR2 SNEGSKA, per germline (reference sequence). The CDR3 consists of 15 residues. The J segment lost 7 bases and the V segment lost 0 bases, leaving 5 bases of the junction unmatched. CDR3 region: CSARDPGTGGNEQFF. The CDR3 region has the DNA TGCAGTGCTAGAGACCCTGGGACAGGGGGAAATGAGCAGTTCTTC.

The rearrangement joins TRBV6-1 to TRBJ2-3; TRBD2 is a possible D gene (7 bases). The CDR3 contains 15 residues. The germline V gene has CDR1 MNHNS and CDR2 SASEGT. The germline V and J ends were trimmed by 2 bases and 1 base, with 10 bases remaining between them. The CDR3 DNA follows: TGTGCCAGCAGTGAAACAGGGAGGGGCACAGATACGCAGTATTTT. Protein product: CASSETGRGTDTQYF.

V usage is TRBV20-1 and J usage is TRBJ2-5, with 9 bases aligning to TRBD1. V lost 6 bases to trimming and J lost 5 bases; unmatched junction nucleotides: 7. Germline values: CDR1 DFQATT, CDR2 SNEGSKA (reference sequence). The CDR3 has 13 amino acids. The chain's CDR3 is CSARYRGPETQYF. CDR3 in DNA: TGCAGTGCAAGGTACAGGGGGCCTGAGACCCAGTACTTC.

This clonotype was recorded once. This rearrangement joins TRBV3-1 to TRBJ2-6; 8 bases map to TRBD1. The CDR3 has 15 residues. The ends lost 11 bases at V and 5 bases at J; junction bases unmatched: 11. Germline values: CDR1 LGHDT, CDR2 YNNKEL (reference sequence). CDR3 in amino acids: CASCPRQGRANVLTF. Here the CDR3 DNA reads TGTGCCTCCTGCCCCCGACAGGGGCGGGCCAACGTCCTGACTTTC.

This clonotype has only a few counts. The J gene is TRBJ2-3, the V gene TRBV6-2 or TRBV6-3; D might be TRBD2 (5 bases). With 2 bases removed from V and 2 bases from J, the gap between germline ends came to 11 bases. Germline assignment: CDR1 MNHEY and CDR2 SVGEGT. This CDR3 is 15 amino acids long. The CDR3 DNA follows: TGTGCCAGCAGTTACCTAAGCGGTACCACAGATACGCAGTATTTT. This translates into CASSYLSGTTDTQYF.

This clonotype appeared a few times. The CDR3 region has the DNA TGTGCCACCTCGCGGGCTGGACAGGGAATAGTTTGGGGCTACGAGCAGTACTTC. Residues: CATSRAGQGIVWGYEQYF. This sequence joins TRBV28 and TRBJ2-7, with 8 bases that match TRBD1. Unmatched junction bases numbered 23, after V lost 10 bases and J lost 3 bases. This CDR3 has 18 residues. CDR1 and CDR2 (germline): MDHEN, SYDVKM.

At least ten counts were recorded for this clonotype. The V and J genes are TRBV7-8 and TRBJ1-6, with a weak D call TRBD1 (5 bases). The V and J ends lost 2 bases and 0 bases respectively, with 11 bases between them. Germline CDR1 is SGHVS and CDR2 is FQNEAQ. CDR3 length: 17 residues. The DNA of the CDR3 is TGTGCCAGCAGCTTATATTCAGGGAGCTCCTATAATTCACCCCTCCACTTT. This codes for CASSLYSGSSYNSPLHF.

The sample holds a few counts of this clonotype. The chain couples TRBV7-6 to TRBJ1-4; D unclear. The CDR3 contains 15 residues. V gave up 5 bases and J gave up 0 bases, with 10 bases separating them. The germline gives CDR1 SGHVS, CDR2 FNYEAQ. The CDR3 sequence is CASSESYTTNEKLFF. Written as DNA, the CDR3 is TGTGCCAGCAGCGAGAGTTATACAACTAATGAAAAACTGTTTTTT.